This TCR beta chain was captured by sequencing in a study of cytomegalovirus exposure and HLA in healthy donors (dated by TCRdb to between 2016 and 2019). With regard to the full study: In an earlier analysis of 550 to 750 of the donors, 250 to 350 Gb of sequence data and 90 million to 120 million unique TCR beta sequences from 150 million to 200 million T cells were reported. The later analysis used no new phenotypic data to find candidate immune exposures, relying instead on TCR beta sequences and their occurrence across donors. Four or five DR-DQ haplotypes were treated as single units for association and clustering because of strong linkage in the cohort. In an earlier analysis of around 540 of the donors, high-throughput TCR beta sequencing was used to judge whether each TCR beta V gene segment behaved as functional or pseudogenic. In a later genetic analysis, genome-wide SNP genotypes for 398 of the 666 donors were used, and that subset was treated as a discovery cohort. Both class I and class II loci were covered by HLA typing, at four-digit resolution. The T cell repertoires of 666 subjects were profiled by immunosequencing and related to cytomegalovirus serostatus. Across 300 to 400 genotyped donors of the cohort, an average of about 250,000 unique TCR beta nucleotide sequences per donor were sequenced, and 15% to 20% of those sequences were non-productive. The aim of the study was to test whether cataloging public T cell receptors could identify signatures of past pathogen exposure. Of the roughly 390 genotyped donors, roughly 85% fell in the genetic ancestry cluster associated with self-reported Caucasian donors. Donor age, sex, ethnicity and CMV serostatus were collected together with the repertoire data. Approximately 300 gigabases of sequencing data and approximately 92 million unique TCR sequences made up an early release that covered approximately 620 HLA-typed donors. Along with the roughly 670-subject first cohort, a separate validation cohort of over a hundred different subjects was used. All discovery cohort repertoires had been generated using a single sequencing platform. The number of typed donors differed by locus: about 620-630 for A, B, C, DRB1 and DQB1; about 520 for DQA1; 606 for DPA1; and around 470 for DPB1. In a later analysis, previously published TCR beta repertoires from 550 to 750 donors were re-analyzed and high-resolution HLA genotyping was added so that TCR occurrence patterns could be studied. To predict cytomegalovirus infection status, the study brought together high-throughput TCR immunosequencing, statistical association of individual TCRs with disease status, and machine learning.

Libraries were built with the immunoSEQ multiplex PCR assay. For the multiplex PCR, a mixture combining 60 forward primers for TCR Vbeta segments and 13 reverse primers for TCR Jbeta segments was used. The CDR3 region of rearranged TCR beta genes was amplified from genomic DNA with a multiplex PCR assay. The amplified TCR beta libraries were sequenced on the Illumina HiSeq System as 87-base-pair reads. As for the original processing: Across the 670 or so repertoires, a later analysis counted 80 million or so unique TCR beta chains, around 11 million of which were shared by at least two donors. Raw reads were error-corrected and collapsed into unique sequences by a nearest-neighbor algorithm in which closely related sequences were merged to remove PCR and sequencing errors. CDR3 sequences were aligned to IMGT reference sequences to assign V, D and J gene segments. For a sequence to be retained, a match of at least six nucleotides to both a V gene segment and a J gene segment was required. Rearrangements were classified as productive when the CDR3 lacked stop codons and remained in frame with V and J, and all other rearrangements were classified as non-productive. Following IMGT convention, CDR3 was defined as the stretch from the second conserved V-encoded cysteine up to the conserved J-encoded phenylalanine. The earlier analysis of approximately 590 of the donors excluded any sequence lacking an unambiguous match to a single V gene segment. In an earlier analysis of several hundred of the donors, a V segment was called functional when productive rearrangements were above 56.7%, and segregating when the standard deviation between donors exceeded 5%. To diagnose cytomegalovirus status from the catalog of TCR beta chain sequences, a statistical classification framework was built. V and J gene assignment, in a later analysis, came from comparing TCR nucleotide sequences with IMGT/GENE-DB human TR gene sequences. Using the TCRdist pipeline, a later analysis assigned CDR3 sequences along with most-parsimonious VDJ recombination scenarios. A later analysis defined each TCR beta chain by its CDR3 amino acid sequence plus V-gene family, and excluded reads lacking a unique V-gene family. To address suspected cross-contamination and a sequencing artifact, a later analysis removed a few hundred highly shared, low-generation-probability nucleotide sequences. In a later analysis, a clonal expansion index for each public chain was calculated from normalized within-repertoire ranks of inferred template counts. Generation probabilities in a later analysis came from a VDJ recombination model fitted to out-of-frame rearrangements, and those results were checked against IGoR. In a later analysis, TCR-TCR, TCR-HLA and TCR-CMV co-occurrence was scored with hypergeometric tests, and a repertoire-size bias correction was applied to TCR pairs. In a later analysis, false discovery rates were estimated by permuting HLA or CMV assignments 20 times. In a later analysis, co-occurring TCRs were grouped with DBSCAN, and TCRdist sequence similarity was added when clustering was performed within HLA-allele-positive subsets. Repertoires with fewer than 30,000 or more than 120,000 public chains were left out of co-occurrence clustering, as were about 5 repertoires with anomalous nucleotide sharing. TCRdb carries this immuneACCESS record with in-frame sequences only. Its versions omit some clonotypes, under half of them owing to an unresolved V gene in the studies checked, with the rest unexplained. That table gives V, J and clone size, and the DNA gave D and trimming. This sample lists some 98,000 clones; roughly three quarters were detected once. The top ten clones comprise about 2% of the sample.

The cohort comprised some 730 healthy bone marrow donors. All cohort members were sampled while nominally healthy, although unrecorded immune exposures were likely present. The donor was CMV seronegative and belonged to the group of more than 300 seronegative cohort members. Each donor provided a peripheral blood sample, and peripheral blood mononuclear cells were used for TCR beta sequencing. Genomic DNA was extracted from the blood cell samples with the Qiagen DNeasy Blood Extraction Kit. General study outcomes and caveats: A further reported finding was that TCR beta sequences accurately predicted the HLA-A and HLA-B alleles for most subjects in the first cohort. A few of the identified cytomegalovirus-associated TCR beta chains were confirmed in vitro to be specific for cytomegalovirus antigens. According to the authors, the approach could potentially be generalized to other disease states and immunological phenotypes. According to a later genetic analysis, donors in an Asian-associated ancestry cluster had fewer N-insertions in productive TCRs than the approximately 630-donor mean. In a later analysis, the rate of TCR association differed among HLA loci, with DRB1 alleles having the most associated TCRs and HLA-C alleles having the fewest. The study gave a list of some 150 TCR beta chains associated with cytomegalovirus. When HLA alleles, especially DR and DQ, strongly co-occurred, attributing TCR associations to individual alleles was difficult. Only TCR beta chains were sequenced in this cohort, and the absence of alpha or paired-chain data limited detectable features. Across donors, most TCR sequences were observed very rarely, whereas some public TCRs were present in many individuals. In a later analysis, about 17,000 TCR beta sequences were associated with specific HLA alleles at a false discovery rate of 0.05. Because counts were too low, seventeen rarely observed V segments, including chromosome 9 orphons, were excluded from the earlier analysis of 500 to 700 of the donors. A later analysis found that HLA-associated TCR beta chains were more clonally expanded and had lower generation probabilities than equally common non-associated chains. An earlier analysis of some 560 of the donors showed that most TCR beta V segments appeared in productive rearrangements either about 90% or about 30% of the time, which broadly matched IMGT annotations. Correlated functional status among segregating V segments might reflect linkage disequilibrium, but an unknown experimental factor could not be ruled out. In a later genetic analysis, a missense DCLRE1C variant was associated with V-gene and J-gene trimming of TCR beta chains, and the association was replicated in an independent cohort. A later analysis found that most CMV-associated TCR beta chains appeared HLA-restricted, with HLA associations seemingly driven largely by CMV exposure. The classifier was reported to diagnose cytomegalovirus status with high specificity and sensitivity in both the original cohort and the validation cohort. Because the 87-base-pair reads could not distinguish some IMGT-functional V segments, including TRBV6-2 and TRBV6-3, those segments were excluded. HLA typing was unavailable for some donors at each locus, so association tests used only the typed subset. Immune exposure information for the cohort was limited to CMV serostatus. A cluster of highly shared sequence variants was judged likely to represent a technical artifact of the sequencing pipeline. In a later analysis, several top co-occurrence clusters were reported to appear linked to parvovirus B19, influenza, CMV and Epstein-Barr virus. Sequencing depth was assumed to be roughly uniform across donors in the presence/absence analyses, though that assumption may not hold.

Taken from the germline V gene, the CDR1 and CDR2 loops are MNHNS and SASEGT. The CDR3 runs 14 amino acids, cysteine and phenylalanine included. CDR3 DNA is the only sequence kept; it has 42 bases, read in frame from the first base. V is cut back by 8 bases and J by 5 bases, with 6 bases in the junction unmatched. Concerning this clone: Its antigen is unknown. No base quality values were provided; no much bigger clone lies one nucleotide off.

This TCR derives from a man between 40 and 49 years old in good health and CMV-seronegative. Rearrangement joined TRBV6-1 to TRBJ1-6; the central 7 bases match TRBD1. Material for sequencing was PBMCs. The CDR3 here reads CASERDRNNSPLHF. The DNA reads as follows: TGTGCCAGCGAAAGGGACAGAAATAATTCACCCCTCCACTTT.